This T cell receptor (beta chain) was observed in a study of Ad26.COV2.S vaccination and SARS-CoV-2 variants. Sequenced by immunoSEQ multiplex PCR; TCRdb stores in-frame clones only, minus some. This table has around 450,000 clones, 80% to 95% appearing once. As for treatment: some 19 received Ad26.COV2.S at low or high dose, single or two shots; 5 received placebo; per-sample allocation not given. Specimen acquisition occurred on day 63 following the initial vaccine or placebo injection. An adult of 18-55 years in Boston served as donor. The V gene lost 3 bases and the J gene lost 5 bases, with 20 bases spanning the gap. Looked up from germline, CDR1 is LNHDA and CDR2 is SQIVND (reference sequence). The CDR3 extends over 16 amino acids.

The source was peripheral blood, collected in a trial of Ad26.COV2.S vaccine versus placebo. The chain links TRBV19 to TRBJ2-7; perhaps D is TRBD1 or TRBD2 (5 bases each). The origin of this receptor is a person between 18 and 65 years old who received the Ad26.COV2.S COVID-19 vaccine or a placebo. The CDR3 is CASSILGPARGNEQYF. Here the CDR3 DNA reads TGTGCCAGTAGTATTCTTGGACCCGCCCGGGGCAACGAGCAGTACTTC.